This T cell receptor (beta chain) was retrieved from a study of Graves' ophthalmopathy and Graves' hyperthyroidism. V lost 5 bases to trimming and J lost 1 base; unmatched junction nucleotides: 11. This CDR3 comprises 19 residues. CDR1 is MDHEN and CDR2 is SYDVKM in the germline V gene. Study-wide findings and caveats: Most thyroid clonotypes expanded beyond 0.001 frequency were also found in blood.

None of the included patients had other autoimmune diseases, uncontrolled infections, pregnancy or lactation, as these led to exclusion. Transcripts of RNA were the source for amplifying TCR beta CDR3 regions. Amplification began with first-round RT-PCR using HTBI primers, then second-round multiplex PCR was performed. From the multiplex PCR reads, TCRdb called clonotypes with MiXCR, one entry per CDR3 protein. Of around 590,000 distinct CDR3 sequences listed, under 45% are singletons. This clonotype showed up just a few times. Its cognate antigen is unknown. The sequenced material came from peripheral blood or thyroid tissue (not recorded which). The V and J genes are TRBV28 and TRBJ2-5; 15 nucleotides align to TRBD2. This receptor was taken from an adult man with Graves' hyperthyroidism. CDR3 coding DNA: TGTGCCAGCAGTCACCCCTGGACTAGCGGGGGGGAAGGCCAAGAGACCCAGTACTTC. Translated: CASSHPWTSGGEGQETQYF.